This TCR beta chain was recorded in a study of blood T cell repertoires in COVID-19. Background on the study: Donors in the United States, Italy and Spain gave samples during acute or convalescent COVID-19. T cells, B-cell-depleted T cells, or PBMCs provided the cDNA or gDNA that served as material.

Per the study methods: Scientists estimated how many nucleated cells there were by amplifying reference gene primers. Profiling relied on immunoSEQ multiplex PCR, and the TCRdb table lists in-frame clones only, not all of them. V, J and clone size reflect that table, while D and trimming were determined from the DNA. The sample lists about 130,000 clones; around 86% were seen once. This clone has a single count. The length of the CDR3 is 16 residues. J lost 7 bases, V lost 2 bases, and 8 bases had no gene match. Germline loops: CDR1 SNHLY, CDR2 FYNNEI. V usage is TRBV2 and J usage is TRBJ1-6, with TRBD1 matching 7 bases. Sequencing was performed on peripheral blood. The origin of this receptor is a woman in her 70s with COVID-19, enrolled during active disease. CDR3 coding DNA: TGTGCCAGCAGTGAATTAAGGGGGCGAAAGAATTCACCCCTCCACTTT. Protein product: CASSELRGRKNSPLHF.